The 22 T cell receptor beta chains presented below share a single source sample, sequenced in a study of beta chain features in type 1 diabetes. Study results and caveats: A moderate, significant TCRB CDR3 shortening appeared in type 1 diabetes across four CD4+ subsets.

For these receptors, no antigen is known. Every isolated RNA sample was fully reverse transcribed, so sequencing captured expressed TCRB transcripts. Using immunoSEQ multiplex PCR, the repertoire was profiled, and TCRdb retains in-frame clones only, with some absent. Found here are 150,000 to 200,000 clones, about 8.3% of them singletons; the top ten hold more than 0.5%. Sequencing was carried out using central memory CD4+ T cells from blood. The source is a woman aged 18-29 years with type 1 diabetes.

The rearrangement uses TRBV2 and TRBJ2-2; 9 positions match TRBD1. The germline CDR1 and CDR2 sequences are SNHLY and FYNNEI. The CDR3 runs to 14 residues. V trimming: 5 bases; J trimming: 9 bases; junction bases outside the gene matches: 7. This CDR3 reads CASSTGQGPRELFF. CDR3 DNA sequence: TGTGCCAGCAGTACCGGACAGGGGCCCCGGGAGCTGTTTTTT. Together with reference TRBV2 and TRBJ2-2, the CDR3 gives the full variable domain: EPEVTQTPSHQVTQMGQEVILRCVPISNHLYFYWYRQILGQKVEFLVSFYNNEISEKSEIFDDQFSVERPDGSNFTLKIRSTKLEDSAMYFCASSTGQGPRELFFGEGSRLTVL.

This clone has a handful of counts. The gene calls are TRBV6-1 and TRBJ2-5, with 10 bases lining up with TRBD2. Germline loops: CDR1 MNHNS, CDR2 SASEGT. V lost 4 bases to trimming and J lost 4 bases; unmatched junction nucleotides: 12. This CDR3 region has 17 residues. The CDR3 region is CASSARPAGGPPETQYF. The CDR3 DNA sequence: TGTGCCAGCAGTGCAAGACCAGCGGGGGGGCCCCCAGAGACCCAGTACTTC.

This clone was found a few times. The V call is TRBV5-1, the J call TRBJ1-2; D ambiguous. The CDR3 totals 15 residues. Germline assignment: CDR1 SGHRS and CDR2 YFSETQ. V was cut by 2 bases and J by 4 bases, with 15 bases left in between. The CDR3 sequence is CASSFLSQPSYGYTF. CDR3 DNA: TGCGCCAGCAGCTTTTTGTCACAACCTTCCTATGGCTACACCTTC.

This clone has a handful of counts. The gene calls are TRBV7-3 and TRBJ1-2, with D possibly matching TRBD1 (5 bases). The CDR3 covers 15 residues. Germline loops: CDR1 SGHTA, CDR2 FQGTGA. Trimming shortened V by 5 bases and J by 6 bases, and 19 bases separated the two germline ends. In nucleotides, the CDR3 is TGTGCCAGCAGCCTTCTACCCGGGTCGGGGGATGGCTACACCTTC. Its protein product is CASSLLPGSGDGYTF.

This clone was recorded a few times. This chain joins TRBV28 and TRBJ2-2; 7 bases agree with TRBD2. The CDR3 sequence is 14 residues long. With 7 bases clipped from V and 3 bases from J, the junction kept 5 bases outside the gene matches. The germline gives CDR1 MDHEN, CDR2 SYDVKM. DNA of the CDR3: TGTGCCAGCATCCCTGGGGGGGACACCGGGGAGCTGTTTTTT. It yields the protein CASIPGGDTGELFF.

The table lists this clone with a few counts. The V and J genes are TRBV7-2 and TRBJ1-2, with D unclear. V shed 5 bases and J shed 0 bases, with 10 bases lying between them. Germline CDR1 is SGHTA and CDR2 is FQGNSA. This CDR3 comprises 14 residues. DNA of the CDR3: TGTGCCAGCAGCCGAGATCAGGCTAACTATGGCTACACCTTC. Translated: CASSRDQANYGYTF.

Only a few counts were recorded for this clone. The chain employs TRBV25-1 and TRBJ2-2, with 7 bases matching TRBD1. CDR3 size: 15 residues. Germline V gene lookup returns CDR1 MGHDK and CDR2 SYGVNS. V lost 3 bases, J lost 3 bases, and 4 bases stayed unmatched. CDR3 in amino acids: CASSDRDRDTGELFF. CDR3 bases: TGTGCCAGCAGTGACCGGGACAGAGACACCGGGGAGCTGTTTTTT.

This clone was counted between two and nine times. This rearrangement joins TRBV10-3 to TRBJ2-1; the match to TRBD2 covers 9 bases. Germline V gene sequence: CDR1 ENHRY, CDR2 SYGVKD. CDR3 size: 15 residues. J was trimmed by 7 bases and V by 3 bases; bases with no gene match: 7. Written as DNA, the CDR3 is TGTGCCATCAGTGAACCTAGCGGGGCCCTGAATGAGCAGTTCTTC. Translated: CAISEPSGALNEQFF.

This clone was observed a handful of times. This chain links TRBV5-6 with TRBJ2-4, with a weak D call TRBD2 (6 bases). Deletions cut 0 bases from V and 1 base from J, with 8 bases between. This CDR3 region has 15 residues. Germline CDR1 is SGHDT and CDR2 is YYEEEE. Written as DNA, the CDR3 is TGTGCCAGCAGCTTGGATGGGGGGGCCAAAAACATTCAGTACTTC. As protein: CASSLDGGAKNIQYF.

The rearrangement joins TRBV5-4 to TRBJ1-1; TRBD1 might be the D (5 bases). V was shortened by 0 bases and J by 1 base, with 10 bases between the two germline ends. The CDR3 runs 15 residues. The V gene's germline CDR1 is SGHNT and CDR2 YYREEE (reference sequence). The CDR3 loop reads CASSLARAGNTEAFF. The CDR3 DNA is TGTGCCAGCAGCTTGGCCAGGGCAGGGAACACTGAAGCTTTCTTT.

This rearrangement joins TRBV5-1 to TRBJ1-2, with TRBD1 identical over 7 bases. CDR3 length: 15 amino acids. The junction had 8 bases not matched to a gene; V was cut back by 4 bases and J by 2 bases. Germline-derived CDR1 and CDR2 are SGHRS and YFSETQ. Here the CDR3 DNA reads TGCGCCAGCAGCCAGGGACAGACTACCAACTATGGCTACACCTTC. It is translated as CASSQGQTTNYGYTF.

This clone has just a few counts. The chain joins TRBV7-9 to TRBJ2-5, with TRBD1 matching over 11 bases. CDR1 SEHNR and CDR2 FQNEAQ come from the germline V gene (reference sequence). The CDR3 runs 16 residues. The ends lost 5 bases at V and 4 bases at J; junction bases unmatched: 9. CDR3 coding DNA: TGTGCCAGCAGCACCCGGGACAGGGGGTCGGGAGAGACCCAGTACTTC. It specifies CASSTRDRGSGETQYF.

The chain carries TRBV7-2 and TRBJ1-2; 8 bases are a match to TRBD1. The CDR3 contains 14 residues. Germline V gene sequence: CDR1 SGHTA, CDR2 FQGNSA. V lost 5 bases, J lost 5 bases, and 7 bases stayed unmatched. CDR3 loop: CASSQGTGVYGYTF. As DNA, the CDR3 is TGTGCCAGCAGCCAAGGGACAGGCGTATATGGCTACACCTTC.

CDR3 residues: CASSYSALTNEKLFF. The CDR3 DNA follows: TGTGCCAGCAGTTACAGCGCTCTAACTAATGAAAAACTGTTTTTT. This chain joins TRBV6-5 and TRBJ1-4; D is unclear. The V and J ends lost 2 bases and 1 base respectively, with 8 bases between them. This CDR3 has 15 amino acids. Germline V gene sequence: CDR1 MNHEY, CDR2 SVGAGI.

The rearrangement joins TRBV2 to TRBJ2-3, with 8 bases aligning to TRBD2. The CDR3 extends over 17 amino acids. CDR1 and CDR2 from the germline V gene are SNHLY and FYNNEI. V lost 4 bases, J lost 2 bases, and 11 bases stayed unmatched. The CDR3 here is CASSVAPGGASTDTQYF. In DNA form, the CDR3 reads TGTGCCAGCAGTGTCGCCCCCGGGGGGGCATCCACAGATACGCAGTATTTT.

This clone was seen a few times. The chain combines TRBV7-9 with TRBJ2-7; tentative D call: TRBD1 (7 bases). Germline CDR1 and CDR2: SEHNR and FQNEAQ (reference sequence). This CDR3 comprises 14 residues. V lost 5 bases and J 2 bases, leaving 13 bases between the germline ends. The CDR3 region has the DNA TGTGCCAGCAGCCCGCGGGACAGAACCTACGAGCAGTACTTC. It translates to CASSPRDRTYEQYF.

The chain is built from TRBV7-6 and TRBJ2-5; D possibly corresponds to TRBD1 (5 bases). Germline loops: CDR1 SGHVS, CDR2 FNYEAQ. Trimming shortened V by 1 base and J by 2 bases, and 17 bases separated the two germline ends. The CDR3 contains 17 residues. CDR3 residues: CASSLGRTPPRQETQYF. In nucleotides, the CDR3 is TGTGCCAGCAGCTTAGGTCGGACACCCCCTAGGCAAGAGACCCAGTACTTC.

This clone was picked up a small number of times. The CDR3 region has the DNA TGTGCCAGCAGCGGCTCCGGGACAAGGTGGCCCGGGGAGCTGTTTTTT. Translating it yields CASSGSGTRWPGELFF. V and J are TRBV7-9 and TRBJ2-2; D is possibly TRBD1 (6 bases). The germline V gene encodes CDR1 SEHNR and CDR2 FQNEAQ (reference sequence). The CDR3 consists of 16 residues. V gave up 5 bases and J gave up 6 bases, with 19 bases separating them.

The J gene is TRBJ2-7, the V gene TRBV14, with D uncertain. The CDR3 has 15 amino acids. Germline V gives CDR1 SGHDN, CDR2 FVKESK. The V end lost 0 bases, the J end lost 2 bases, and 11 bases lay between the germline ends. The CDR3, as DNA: TGTGCCAGCAGCCAAGACGAGGCACTACCCTACGAGCAGTACTTC. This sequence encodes CASSQDEALPYEQYF.

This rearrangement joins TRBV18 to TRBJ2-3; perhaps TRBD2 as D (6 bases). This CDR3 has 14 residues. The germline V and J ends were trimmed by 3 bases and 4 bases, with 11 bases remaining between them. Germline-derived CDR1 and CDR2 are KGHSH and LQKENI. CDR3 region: CASSPGLEADTQYF. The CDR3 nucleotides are TGTGCCAGCTCACCGGGACTTGAGGCAGATACGCAGTATTTT.

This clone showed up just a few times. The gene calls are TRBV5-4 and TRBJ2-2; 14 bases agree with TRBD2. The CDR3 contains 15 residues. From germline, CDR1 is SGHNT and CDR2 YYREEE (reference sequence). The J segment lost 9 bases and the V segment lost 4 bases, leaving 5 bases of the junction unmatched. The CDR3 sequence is CASSRTSGGSRELFF. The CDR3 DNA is TGTGCCAGCAGCCGGACTAGCGGGGGGTCCCGGGAGCTGTTTTTT.

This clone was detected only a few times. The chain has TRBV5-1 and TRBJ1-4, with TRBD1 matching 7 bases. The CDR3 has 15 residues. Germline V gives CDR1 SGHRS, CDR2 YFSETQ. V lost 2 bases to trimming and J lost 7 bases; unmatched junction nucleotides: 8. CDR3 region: CASSFLGGEGEKLFF. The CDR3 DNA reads TGCGCCAGCAGCTTTCTAGGGGGCGAGGGTGAAAAACTGTTTTTT.